This TCR beta chain was recovered during a study of shared clonotypes between healthy human individuals. Study summary: Participating donors consisted of a couple of women and a few men aged 18 to 49.

Germline V CDR1 and CDR2: MDHEN, SYDVKM. J was trimmed by 7 bases and V by 6 bases; bases with no gene match: 18. The CDR3 covers 17 residues. Only in-frame clones appear in the TCRdb table, and some are missing; sequencing was by immunoSEQ multiplex PCR. The top ten clones hold more than 0.5% of a sample with some 1,100,000 clones, 70% to 80% of them seen once. This chain links TRBV28 with TRBJ1-5; 7 nucleotides line up with TRBD1. The clonotype originates from a young man in good health. Some clones in this sample may be carry-over from other donors' samples. The sample was memory CD4+ T cells from PBMCs. Subset described: CD45RA-negative fraction. The CDR3 loop is CASRPLVGTVGLQPQHF. CDR3 nucleotide sequence: TGTGCCAGCAGGCCGTTGGTGGGGACAGTCGGGCTACAGCCCCAGCATTTT.